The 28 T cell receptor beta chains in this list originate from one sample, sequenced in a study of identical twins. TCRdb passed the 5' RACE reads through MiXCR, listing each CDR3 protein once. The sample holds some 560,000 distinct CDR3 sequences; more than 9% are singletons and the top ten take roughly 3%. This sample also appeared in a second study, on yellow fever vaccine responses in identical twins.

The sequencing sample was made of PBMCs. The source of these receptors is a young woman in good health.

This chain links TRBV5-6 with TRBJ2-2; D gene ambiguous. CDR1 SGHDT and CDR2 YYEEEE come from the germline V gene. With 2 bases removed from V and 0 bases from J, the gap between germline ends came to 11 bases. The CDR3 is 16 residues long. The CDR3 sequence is CASSFRRHANTGELFF. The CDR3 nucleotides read TGTGCCAGCAGCTTTAGACGGCACGCGAACACCGGGGAGCTGTTTTTT.

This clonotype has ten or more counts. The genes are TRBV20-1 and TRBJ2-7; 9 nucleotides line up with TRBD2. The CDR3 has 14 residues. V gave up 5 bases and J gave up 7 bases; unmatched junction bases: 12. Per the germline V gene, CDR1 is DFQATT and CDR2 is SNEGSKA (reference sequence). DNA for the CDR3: TGCAGTGCTCGTTGGATAGCGGGAGCGGGGGAGCAGTACTTC. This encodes CSARWIAGAGEQYF.

The CDR3 protein is CASSLVALNYEQYF. CDR3 coding DNA: TGTGCCAGCAGCTTAGTGGCCCTAAACTACGAGCAGTACTTC. This chain connects TRBV5-6 to TRBJ2-7; D is unclear. With 2 bases removed from V and 3 bases from J, the gap between germline ends came to 12 bases. The V gene's germline CDR1 is SGHDT and CDR2 YYEEEE. The CDR3 is 14 amino acids.

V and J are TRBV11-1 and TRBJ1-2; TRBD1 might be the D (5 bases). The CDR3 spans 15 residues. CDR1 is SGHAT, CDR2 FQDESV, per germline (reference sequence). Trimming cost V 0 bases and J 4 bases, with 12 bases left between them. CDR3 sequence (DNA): TGTGCCAGCAGCTTAGCCCCCCGGGGGAGCTATGGCTACACCTTC. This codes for CASSLAPRGSYGYTF.

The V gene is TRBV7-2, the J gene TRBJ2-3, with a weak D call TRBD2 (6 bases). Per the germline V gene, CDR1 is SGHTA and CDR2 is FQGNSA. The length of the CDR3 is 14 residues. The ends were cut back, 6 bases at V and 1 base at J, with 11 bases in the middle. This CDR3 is CASRVAEGTDTQYF. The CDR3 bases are TGTGCCAGCAGAGTAGCGGAGGGCACAGATACGCAGTATTTT.

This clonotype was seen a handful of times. In nucleotides, the CDR3 is TGTGCCAGCAGCTTAGACGGGCGCAGGCCGCAAGAGACCCAGTACTTC. This translates into CASSLDGRRPQETQYF. This sequence joins TRBV7-9 and TRBJ2-5; D not certain. Germline V gives CDR1 SEHNR, CDR2 FQNEAQ (reference sequence). Trimming took 1 base from V and 2 from J, leaving 14 bases between them. The CDR3 is made up of 16 amino acids.

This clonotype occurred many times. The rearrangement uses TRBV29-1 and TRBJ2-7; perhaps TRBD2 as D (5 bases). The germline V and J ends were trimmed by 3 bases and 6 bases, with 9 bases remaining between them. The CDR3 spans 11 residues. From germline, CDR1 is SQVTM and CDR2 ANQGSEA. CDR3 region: CSVDTGFEQYF. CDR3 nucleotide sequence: TGCAGCGTTGATACGGGGTTCGAGCAGTACTTC.

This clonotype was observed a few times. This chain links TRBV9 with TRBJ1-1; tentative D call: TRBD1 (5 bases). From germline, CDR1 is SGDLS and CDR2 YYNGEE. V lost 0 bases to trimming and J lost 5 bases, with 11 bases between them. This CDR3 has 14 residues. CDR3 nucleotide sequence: TGTGCCAGCAGCGTAGGGGGGGGGTGGACTGAAGCTTTCTTT. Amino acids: CASSVGGGWTEAFF.

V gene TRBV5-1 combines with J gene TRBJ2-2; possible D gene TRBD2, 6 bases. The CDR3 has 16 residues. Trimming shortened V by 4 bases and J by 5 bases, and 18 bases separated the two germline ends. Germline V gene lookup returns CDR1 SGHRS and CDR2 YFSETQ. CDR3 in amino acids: CASSKPSFGTTGELFF. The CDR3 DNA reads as TGCGCCAGCAGCAAACCCAGCTTCGGGACTACCGGGGAGCTGTTTTTT.

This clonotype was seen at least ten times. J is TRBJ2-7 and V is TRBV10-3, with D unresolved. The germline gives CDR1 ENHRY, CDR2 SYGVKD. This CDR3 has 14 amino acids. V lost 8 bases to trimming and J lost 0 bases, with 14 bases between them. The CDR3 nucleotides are TGTGCCATCGGCTCAACTGCGGTCTCCTACGAGCAGTACTTC. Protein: CAIGSTAVSYEQYF.

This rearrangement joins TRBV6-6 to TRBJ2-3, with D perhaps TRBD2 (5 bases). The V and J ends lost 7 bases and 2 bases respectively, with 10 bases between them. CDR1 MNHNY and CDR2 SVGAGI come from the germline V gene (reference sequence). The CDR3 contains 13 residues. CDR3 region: CASNRGFTDTQYF. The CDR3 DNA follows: TGTGCCAGCAATCGGGGATTCACAGATACGCAGTATTTT.

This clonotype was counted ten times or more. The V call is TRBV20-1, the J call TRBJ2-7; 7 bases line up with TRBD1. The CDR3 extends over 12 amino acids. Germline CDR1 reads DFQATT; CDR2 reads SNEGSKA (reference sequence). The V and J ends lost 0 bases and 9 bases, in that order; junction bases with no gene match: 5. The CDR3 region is CSARDDRVGQYF. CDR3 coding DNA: TGCAGTGCTAGAGACGACAGGGTAGGGCAGTACTTC.

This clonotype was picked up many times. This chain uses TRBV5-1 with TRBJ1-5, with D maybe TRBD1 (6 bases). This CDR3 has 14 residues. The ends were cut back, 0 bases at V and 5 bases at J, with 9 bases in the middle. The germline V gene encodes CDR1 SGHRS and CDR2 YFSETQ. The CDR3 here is CASSLGGTHQPQHF. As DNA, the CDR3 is TGCGCCAGCAGCTTGGGTGGGACACATCAGCCCCAGCATTTT.

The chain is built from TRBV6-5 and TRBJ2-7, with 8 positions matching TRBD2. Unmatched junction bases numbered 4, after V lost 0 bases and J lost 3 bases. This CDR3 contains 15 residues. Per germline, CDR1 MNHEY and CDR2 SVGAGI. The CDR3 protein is CASSYSGLGNYEQYF. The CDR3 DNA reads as TGTGCCAGCAGTTACTCGGGACTAGGAAACTACGAGCAGTACTTC.

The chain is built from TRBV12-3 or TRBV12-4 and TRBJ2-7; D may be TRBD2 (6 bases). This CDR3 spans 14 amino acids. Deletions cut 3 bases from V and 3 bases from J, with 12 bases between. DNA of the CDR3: TGTGCCAGCAGTTTGGGCGGGAAACTCTACGAGCAGTACTTC. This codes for CASSLGGKLYEQYF.

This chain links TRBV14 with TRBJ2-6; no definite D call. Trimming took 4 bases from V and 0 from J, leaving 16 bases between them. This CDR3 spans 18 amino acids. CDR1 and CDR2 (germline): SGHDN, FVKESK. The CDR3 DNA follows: TGTGCCAGCAGCCCCGGGCGGCCAACCCACTCTGGGGCCAACGTCCTGACTTTC. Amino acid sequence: CASSPGRPTHSGANVLTF.

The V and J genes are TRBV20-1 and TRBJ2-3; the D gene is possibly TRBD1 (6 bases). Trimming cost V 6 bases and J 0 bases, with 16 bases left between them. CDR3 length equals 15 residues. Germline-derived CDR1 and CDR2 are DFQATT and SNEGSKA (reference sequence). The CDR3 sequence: CSATRTAISTDTQYF. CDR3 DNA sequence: TGCAGTGCCACCAGGACAGCCATTAGCACAGATACGCAGTATTTT.

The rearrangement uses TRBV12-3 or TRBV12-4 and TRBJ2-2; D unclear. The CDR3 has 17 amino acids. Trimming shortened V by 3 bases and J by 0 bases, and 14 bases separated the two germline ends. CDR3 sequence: CASSFGERLPNTGELFF. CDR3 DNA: TGTGCCAGCAGTTTTGGCGAAAGATTACCGAACACCGGGGAGCTGTTTTTT.

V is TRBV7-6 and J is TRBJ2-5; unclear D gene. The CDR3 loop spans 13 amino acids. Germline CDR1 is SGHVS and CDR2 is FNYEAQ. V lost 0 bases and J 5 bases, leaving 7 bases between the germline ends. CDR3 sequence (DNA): TGTGCCAGCAGCTTAGCGGTCACGGAGACCCAGTACTTC. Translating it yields CASSLAVTETQYF.

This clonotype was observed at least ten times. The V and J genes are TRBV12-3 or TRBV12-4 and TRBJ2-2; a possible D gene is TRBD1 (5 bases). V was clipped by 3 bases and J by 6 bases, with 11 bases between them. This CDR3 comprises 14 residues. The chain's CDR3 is CASSLDGAAGELFF. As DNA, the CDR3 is TGTGCCAGCAGTTTGGATGGGGCCGCCGGGGAGCTGTTTTTT.

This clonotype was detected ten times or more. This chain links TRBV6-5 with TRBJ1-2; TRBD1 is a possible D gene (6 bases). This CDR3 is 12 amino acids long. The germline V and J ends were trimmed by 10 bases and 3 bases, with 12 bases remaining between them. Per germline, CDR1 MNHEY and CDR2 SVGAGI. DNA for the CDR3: TGTGCCACCAAAAGGGGGGACTATGGCTACACCTTC. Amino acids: CATKRGDYGYTF.

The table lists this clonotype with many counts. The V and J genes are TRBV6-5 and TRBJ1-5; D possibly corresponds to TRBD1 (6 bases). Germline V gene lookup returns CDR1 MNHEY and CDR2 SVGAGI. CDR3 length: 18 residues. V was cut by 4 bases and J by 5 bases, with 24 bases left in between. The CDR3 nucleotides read TGTGCCAGCAGTTTACTACCCCAGGGGCAGGGACGGCATCAGCCCCAGCATTTT. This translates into CASSLLPQGQGRHQPQHF.

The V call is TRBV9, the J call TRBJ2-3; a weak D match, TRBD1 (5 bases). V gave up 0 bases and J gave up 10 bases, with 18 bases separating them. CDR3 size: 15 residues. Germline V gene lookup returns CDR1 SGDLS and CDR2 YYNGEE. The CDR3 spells CASSVVALPEGAQYF. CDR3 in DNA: TGTGCCAGCAGCGTAGTCGCTCTCCCCGAAGGGGCGCAGTATTTT. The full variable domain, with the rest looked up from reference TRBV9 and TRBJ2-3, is DSGVTQTPKHLITATGQRVTLRCSPRSGDLSVYWYQQSLDQGLQFLIQYYNGEERAKGNILERFSAQQFPDLHSELNLSSLELGDSALYFCASSVVALPEGAQYFGPGTRLTVL.

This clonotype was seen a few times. CDR3 in amino acids: CAGHGGDIGGYTF. As DNA, the CDR3 is TGTGCCGGACACGGGGGCGATATCGGTGGCTACACCTTC. The rearrangement uses TRBV12-3 or TRBV12-4 and TRBJ1-2, with D perhaps matching TRBD1 (6 bases). The V end lost 11 bases, the J end lost 7 bases, and 20 bases lay between the germline ends. The CDR3 is 13 residues long.

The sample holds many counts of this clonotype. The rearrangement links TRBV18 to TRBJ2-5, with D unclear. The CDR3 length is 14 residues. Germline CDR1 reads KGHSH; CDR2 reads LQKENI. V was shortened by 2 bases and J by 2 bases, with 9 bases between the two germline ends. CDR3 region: CASSPSSRQETQYF. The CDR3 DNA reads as TGTGCCAGCTCACCATCGTCGCGACAAGAGACCCAGTACTTC.

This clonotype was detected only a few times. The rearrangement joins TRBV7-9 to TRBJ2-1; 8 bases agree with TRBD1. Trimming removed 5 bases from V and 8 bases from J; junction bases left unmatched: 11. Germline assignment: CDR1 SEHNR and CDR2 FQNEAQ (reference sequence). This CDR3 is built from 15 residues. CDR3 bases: TGTGCCAGCAGCCCAGGGACAGGTACCCCCTATGAGCAGTTCTTC. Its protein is CASSPGTGTPYEQFF.

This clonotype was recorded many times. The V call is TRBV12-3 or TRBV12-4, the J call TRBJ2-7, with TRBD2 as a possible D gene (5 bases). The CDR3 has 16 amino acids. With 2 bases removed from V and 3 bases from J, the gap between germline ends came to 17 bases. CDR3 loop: CASSLLPPSPNYEQYF. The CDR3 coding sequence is TGTGCCAGCAGTTTATTACCCCCTAGCCCCAACTACGAGCAGTACTTC.

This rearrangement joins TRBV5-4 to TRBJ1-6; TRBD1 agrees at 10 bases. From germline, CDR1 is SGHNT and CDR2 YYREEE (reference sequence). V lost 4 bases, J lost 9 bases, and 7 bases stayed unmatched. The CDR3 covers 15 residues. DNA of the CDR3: TGTGCCAGCAGCCTCCCGGGGACAGGGGTTTCACCCCTCCACTTT. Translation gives CASSLPGTGVSPLHF.